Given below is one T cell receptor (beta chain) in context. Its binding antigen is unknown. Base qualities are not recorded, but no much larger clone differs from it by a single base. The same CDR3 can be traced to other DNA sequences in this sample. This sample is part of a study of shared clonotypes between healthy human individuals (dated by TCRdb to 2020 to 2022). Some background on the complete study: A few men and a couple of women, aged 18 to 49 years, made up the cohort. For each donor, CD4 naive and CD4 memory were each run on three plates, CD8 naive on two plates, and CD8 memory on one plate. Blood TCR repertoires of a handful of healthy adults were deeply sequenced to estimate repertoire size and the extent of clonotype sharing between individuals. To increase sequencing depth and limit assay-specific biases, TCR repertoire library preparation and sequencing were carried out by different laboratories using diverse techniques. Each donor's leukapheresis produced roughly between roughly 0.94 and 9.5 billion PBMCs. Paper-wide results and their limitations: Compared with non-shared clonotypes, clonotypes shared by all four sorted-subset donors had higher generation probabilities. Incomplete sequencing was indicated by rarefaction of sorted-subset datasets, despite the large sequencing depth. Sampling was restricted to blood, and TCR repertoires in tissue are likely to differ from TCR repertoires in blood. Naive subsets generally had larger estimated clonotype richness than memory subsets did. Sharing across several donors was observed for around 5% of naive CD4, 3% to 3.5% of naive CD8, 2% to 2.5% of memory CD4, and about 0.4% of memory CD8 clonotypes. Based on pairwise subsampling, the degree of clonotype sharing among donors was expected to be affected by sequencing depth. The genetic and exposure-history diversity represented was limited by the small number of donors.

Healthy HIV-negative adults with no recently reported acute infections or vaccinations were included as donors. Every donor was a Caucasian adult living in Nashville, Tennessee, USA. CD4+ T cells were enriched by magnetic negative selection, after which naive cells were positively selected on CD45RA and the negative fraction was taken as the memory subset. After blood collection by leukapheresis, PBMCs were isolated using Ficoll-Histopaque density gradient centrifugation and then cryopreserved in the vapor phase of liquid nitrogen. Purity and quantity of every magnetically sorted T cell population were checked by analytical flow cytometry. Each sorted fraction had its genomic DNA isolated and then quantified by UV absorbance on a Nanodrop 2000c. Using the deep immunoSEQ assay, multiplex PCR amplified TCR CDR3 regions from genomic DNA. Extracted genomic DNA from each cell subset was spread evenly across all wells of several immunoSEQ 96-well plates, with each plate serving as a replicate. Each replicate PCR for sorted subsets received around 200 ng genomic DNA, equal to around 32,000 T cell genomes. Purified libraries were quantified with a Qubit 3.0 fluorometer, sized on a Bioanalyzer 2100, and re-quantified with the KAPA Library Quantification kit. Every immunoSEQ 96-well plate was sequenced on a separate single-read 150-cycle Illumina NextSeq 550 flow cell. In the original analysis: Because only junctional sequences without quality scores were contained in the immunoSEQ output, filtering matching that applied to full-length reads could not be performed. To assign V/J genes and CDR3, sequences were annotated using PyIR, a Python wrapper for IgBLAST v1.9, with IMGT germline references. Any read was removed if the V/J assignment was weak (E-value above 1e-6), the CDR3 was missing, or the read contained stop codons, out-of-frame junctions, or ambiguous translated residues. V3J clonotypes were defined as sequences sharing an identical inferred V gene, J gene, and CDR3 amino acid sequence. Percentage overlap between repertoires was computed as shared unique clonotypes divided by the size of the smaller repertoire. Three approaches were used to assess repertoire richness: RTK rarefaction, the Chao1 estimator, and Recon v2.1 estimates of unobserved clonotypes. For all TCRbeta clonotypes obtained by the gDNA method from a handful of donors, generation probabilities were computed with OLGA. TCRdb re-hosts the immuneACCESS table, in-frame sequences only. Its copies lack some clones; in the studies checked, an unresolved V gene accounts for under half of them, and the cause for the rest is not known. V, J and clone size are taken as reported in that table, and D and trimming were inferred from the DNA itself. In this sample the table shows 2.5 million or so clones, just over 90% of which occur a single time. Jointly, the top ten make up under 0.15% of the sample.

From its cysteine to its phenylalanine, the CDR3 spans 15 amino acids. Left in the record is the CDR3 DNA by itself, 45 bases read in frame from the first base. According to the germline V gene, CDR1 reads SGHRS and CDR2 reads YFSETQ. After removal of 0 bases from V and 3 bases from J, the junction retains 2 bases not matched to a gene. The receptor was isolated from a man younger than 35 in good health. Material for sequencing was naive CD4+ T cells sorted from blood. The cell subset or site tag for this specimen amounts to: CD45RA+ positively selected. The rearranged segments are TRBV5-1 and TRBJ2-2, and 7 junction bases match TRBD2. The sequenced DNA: TGCGCCAGCAGCTTGGATGGGAGGGACACCGGGGAGCTGTTTTTT. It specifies CASSLDGRDTGELFF.